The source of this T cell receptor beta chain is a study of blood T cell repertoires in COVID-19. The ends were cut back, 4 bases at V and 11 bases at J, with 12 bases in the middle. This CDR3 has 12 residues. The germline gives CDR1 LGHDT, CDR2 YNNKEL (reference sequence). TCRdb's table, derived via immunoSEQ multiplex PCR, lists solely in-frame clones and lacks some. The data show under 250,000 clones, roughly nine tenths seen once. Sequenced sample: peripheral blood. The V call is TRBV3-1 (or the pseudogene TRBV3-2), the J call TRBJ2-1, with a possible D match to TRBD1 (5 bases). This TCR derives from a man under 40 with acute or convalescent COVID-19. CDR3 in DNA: TGTGCCAGCAGCCTAACAGGAGACAAGCAGTTCTTC. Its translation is CASSLTGDKQFF.